The entry below gives a single T cell receptor beta chain sequence along with its context. Its antigen is currently unknown. The data derive from a study of OX40 agonist ivuxolimab in advanced cancers. Study-level results: CD4+ and CD8+ blood T cells expanded clonally by week 6 at 0.1 to 3.0 mg/kg.

Clones were read by immunoSEQ multiplex PCR, and TCRdb kept only the in-frame ones, dropping some. This repertoire shows around 52,000 clones, more than 80% found once; its top ten account for over 3%. CDR3 length equals 13 residues. Germline V gene sequence: CDR1 SEHNR, CDR2 FQNEAQ (reference sequence). V was shortened by 1 base and J by 11 bases, with 14 bases between the two germline ends. The sequences come from CD4+ or CD8+ T cells sorted from blood, collected in a trial of the OX40 agonist ivuxolimab. This TCR was recovered from an adult with an advanced solid tumor such as melanoma, head and neck, liver or kidney cancer. The rearrangement links TRBV7-9 to TRBJ1-1, with D perhaps matching TRBD1 (5 bases). CDR3 protein: CASSLGGTSGAFF. CDR3 coding DNA: TGTGCCAGCAGCTTAGGGGGGACCTCCGGGGCTTTCTTT.